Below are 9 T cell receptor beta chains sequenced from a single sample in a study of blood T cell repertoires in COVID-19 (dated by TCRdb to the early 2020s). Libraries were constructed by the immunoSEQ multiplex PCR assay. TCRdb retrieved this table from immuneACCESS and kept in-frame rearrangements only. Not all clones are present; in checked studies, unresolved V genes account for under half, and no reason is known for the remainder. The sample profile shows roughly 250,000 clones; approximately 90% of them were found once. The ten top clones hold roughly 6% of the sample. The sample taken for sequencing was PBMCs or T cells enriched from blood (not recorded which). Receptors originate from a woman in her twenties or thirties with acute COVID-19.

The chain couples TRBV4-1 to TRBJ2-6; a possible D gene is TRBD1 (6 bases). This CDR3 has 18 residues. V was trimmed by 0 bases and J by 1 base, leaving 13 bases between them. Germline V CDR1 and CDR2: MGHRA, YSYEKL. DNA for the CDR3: TGCGCCAGCAGCCAAGAAGGCCCAGGGGCTTCTGGGGCCAACGTCCTGACTTTC. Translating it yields CASSQEGPGASGANVLTF.

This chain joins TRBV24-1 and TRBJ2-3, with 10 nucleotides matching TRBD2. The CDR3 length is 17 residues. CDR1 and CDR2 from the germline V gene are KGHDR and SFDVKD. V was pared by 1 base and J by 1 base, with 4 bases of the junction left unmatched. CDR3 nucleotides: TGTGCCACCAGTGATTTCTCTCTAGCGGGGGGCACAGATACGCAGTATTTT. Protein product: CATSDFSLAGGTDTQYF.

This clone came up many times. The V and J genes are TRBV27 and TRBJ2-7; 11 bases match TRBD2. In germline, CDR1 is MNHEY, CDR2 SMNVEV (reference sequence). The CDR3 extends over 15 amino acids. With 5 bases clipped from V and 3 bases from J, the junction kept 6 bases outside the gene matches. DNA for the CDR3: TGTGCCAGCAGTATCGGGACTAGCGGACTCTACGAGCAGTACTTC. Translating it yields CASSIGTSGLYEQYF.

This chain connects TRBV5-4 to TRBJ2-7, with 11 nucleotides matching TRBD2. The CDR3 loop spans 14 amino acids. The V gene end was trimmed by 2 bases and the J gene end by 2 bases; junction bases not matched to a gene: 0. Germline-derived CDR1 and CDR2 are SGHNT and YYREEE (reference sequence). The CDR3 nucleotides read TGTGCCAGCAGCTTACTAGCGGGAGCCTACGAGCAGTACTTC. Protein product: CASSLLAGAYEQYF.

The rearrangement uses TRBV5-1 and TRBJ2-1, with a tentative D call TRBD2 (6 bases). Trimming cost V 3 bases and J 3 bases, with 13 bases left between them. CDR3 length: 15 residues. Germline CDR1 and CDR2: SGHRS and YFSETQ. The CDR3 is CASSSLRRDYNEQFF. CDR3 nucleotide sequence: TGCGCCAGCAGCTCTTTGCGGAGGGACTACAATGAGCAGTTCTTC.

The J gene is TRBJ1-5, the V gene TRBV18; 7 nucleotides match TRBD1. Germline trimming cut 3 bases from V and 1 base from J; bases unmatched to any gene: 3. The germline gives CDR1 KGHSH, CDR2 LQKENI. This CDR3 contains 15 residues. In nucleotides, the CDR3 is TGTGCCAGCTCACCGACAGGGTCGAGCAATCAGCCCCAGCATTTT. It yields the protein CASSPTGSSNQPQHF.

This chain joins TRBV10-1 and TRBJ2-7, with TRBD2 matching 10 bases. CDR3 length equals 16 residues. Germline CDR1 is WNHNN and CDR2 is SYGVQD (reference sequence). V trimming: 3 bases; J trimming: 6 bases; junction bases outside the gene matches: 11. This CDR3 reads CASSDIAGGNVTEQYF. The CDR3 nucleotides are TGCGCCAGCAGTGACATAGCGGGAGGAAATGTGACCGAGCAGTACTTC.

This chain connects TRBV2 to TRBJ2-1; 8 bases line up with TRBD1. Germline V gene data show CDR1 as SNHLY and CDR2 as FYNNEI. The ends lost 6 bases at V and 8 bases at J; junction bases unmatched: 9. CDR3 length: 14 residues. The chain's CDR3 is CASSDRGPQDEQFF. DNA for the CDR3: TGTGCCAGCAGCGACAGGGGACCACAGGATGAGCAGTTCTTC. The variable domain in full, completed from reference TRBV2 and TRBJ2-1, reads EPEVTQTPSHQVTQMGQEVILRCVPISNHLYFYWYRQILGQKVEFLVSFYNNEISEKSEIFDDQFSVERPDGSNFTLKIRSTKLEDSAMYFCASSDRGPQDEQFFGPGTRLTVL.

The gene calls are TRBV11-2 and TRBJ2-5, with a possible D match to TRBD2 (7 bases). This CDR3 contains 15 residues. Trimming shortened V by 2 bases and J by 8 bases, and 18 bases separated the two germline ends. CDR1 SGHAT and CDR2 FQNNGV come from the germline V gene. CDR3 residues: CASSLNGGHGATQYF. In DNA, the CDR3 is TGTGCCAGCAGCTTAAACGGGGGGCATGGAGCTACCCAGTACTTC.